Presented here are 31 T cell receptor beta chains from one specimen sequenced in a study of tumor-infiltrating lymphocytes in primary liver carcinoma. Both RNA and DNA were isolated together from around 18-30 mg of bulk tissue that had not been sorted. Synthesis of TCR beta cDNA was carried out from 500 ng total RNA with a constant-region primer. Library construction for TCR beta comprised three nested multiplex PCR rounds performed with slightly modified ARM-PCR. Running 9 to 10 cycles apiece, the first two PCR rounds relied on TRBV1-TRBV30 forward primers together with a C-beta reverse primer. TCRdb reprocessed the multiplex PCR reads with MiXCR, giving one entry per CDR3 protein. The data hold some 46,000 distinct CDR3 sequences, with roughly 80% observed a single time. Material for sequencing was tumor-adjacent normal liver tissue. These receptors all stem from a woman in her twenties or thirties with primary liver carcinoma and hepatitis B virus infection.

J is TRBJ2-3 and V is TRBV29-1, with D possibly matching TRBD2 (5 bases). Germline CDR1 SQVTM, CDR2 ANQGSEA. This CDR3 region has 11 residues. The CDR3 sequence is CSAWTPDTQYF. The DNA for the CDR3 is TGCAGTGCCTGGACTCCGGATACGCAGTATTTT.

On this clonotype itself: This may be a read error: a much more frequent sequence differs by one nucleotide. The CDR3 does not end in the conserved phenylalanine or tryptophan, so this is likely a read error. The rearrangement links TRBV28 to TRBJ2-4, with TRBD1 matching over 7 bases. With V trimmed by 6 bases and J by 4 bases, 6 bases remained unmatched. In germline, CDR1 is MDHEN, CDR2 SYDVKM. This CDR3 is built from 14 residues. The CDR3 DNA is TGTGCCAGCAGCACAGGACAGGCAAAAAACATTCAGTACTAC. It codes for CASSTGQAKNIQYY.

This clonotype was observed a few times. Compared with germline, one end of the junction differs, possibly owing to a read error. The J gene is TRBJ2-7, the V gene TRBV13; 8 bases match TRBD1. The CDR3 has 14 amino acids. In germline, CDR1 is PRHDT, CDR2 FYEKMQ (reference sequence). CDR3 sequence (DNA): TGTGCCAGCAGTTCCCGGACAGGGAGCCTCGAGCAGCACTTC. This gives the protein CASSSRTGSLEQHF. The full variable domain, rest sourced from reference TRBV13 and TRBJ2-7, is AAGVIQSPRHLIKEKRETATLKCYPIPRHDTVYWYQQGPGQDPQFLISFYEKMQSDKGSIPDRFSAQQFSDYHSELNMSSLELGDSALYFCASSSRTGSLEQHFGPGTRLTVT.

This clonotype was seen a single time. A read error may account for a junction end that differs from germline. The chain couples TRBV11-2 to TRBJ2-1; a possible D gene is TRBD2 (5 bases). Germline V lookup: CDR1 SGHAT, CDR2 FQNNGV. There are 16 residues in the CDR3. The CDR3 here is CARSLAMGARYNEQFF. CDR3 DNA: TGTGCCCGCAGCTTAGCGATGGGAGCGCGGTACAATGAGCAGTTCTTC.

As to this clonotype: Germline and junction disagree at one end, which may indicate a read error. The chain carries TRBV4-1 and TRBJ2-6, with a weak D call TRBD1 (6 bases). The length of the CDR3 is 15 residues. The germline gives CDR1 MGHRA, CDR2 YSYEKL. The CDR3, as DNA: TGCGCCAGCAACCAAGGGACATCTGGGGCCAACGTTCTGACTTTC. Encoded protein: CASNQGTSGANVLTF.

This clonotype has a single count. The genes are TRBV6-5 and TRBJ2-1; 10 bases line up with TRBD2. Unmatched junction bases numbered 5, after V lost 5 bases and J lost 7 bases. This CDR3 has 14 amino acids. The V gene's germline CDR1 is MNHEY and CDR2 SVGAGI. The CDR3 spells CASSTGLALNEQFF. CDR3 nucleotides: TGTGCCAGCAGTACGGGACTAGCGCTTAATGAGCAGTTCTTC.

Notes on this clonotype: It is likely a read error, because the conserved phenylalanine at the end of the CDR3 is missing. The chain is built from TRBV25-1 and TRBJ2-4, with a possible D match to TRBD1 (5 bases). CDR1 and CDR2 from the germline V gene are MGHDK and SYGVNS. The CDR3 has 11 residues. The CDR3 spells CACRYYDSQYY. DNA for the CDR3: TGTGCCTGCAGGTACTACGACAGCCAGTACTAC.

Comment on this clonotype: Because the CDR3 is missing its conserved closing phenylalanine or tryptophan, this is likely a read error. The J gene is TRBJ2-1, the V gene TRBV29-1; a possible D gene is TRBD2 (6 bases). This CDR3 has 13 residues. Germline V gives CDR1 SQVTM, CDR2 ANQGSEA. V was trimmed by 2 bases and J by 6 bases, leaving 11 bases between them. CDR3 nucleotides: TGCAGCGTTGAAACTAGCAACCGCAATGAGCAGTTCTCC. Its protein product is CSVETSNRNEQFS.

V is TRBV9 and J is TRBJ2-5; 7 bases fit TRBD1. The CDR3 length is 15 residues. The V segment lost 4 bases and the J segment 0 bases; nucleotides outside the gene matches: 6. Germline CDR1 reads SGDLS; CDR2 reads YYNGEE. Here the CDR3 DNA reads TGTGCCAGCAGCCGAGGGACAGCGTACCAAGAGACCCAGTACTTC. This gives the protein CASSRGTAYQETQYF.

Worth noting for this clonotype: A junction end diverges from the germline sequence, so it may reflect a read error. The V call is TRBV11-2, the J call TRBJ2-1, with 9 bases aligning to TRBD2. The CDR3 extends over 16 amino acids. Germline values: CDR1 SGHAT, CDR2 FQNNGV. The DNA of the CDR3 is TGTGCCAGTAGCGCGAGCGGGAGGTTCTCCTACAATGAGCAAATCTTC. Protein: CASSASGRFSYNEQIF. Using reference TRBV11-2 and TRBJ2-1 for the parts outside the CDR3, the full variable domain is EAGVAQSPRYKIIEKRQSVAFWCNPISGHATLYWYQQILGQGPKLLIQFQNNGVVDDSQLPKDRFSAERLKGVDSTLKIQPAKLEDSAVYLCASSASGRFSYNEQIFGPGTRLTVL.

The V gene is TRBV11-2, the J gene TRBJ2-1, with TRBD2 matching 7 bases. The V and J ends lost 3 bases and 8 bases, in that order; junction bases with no gene match: 10. The germline CDR1 and CDR2 sequences are SGHAT and FQNNGV. The CDR3 sequence is 15 residues long. Here the CDR3 reads CASSLYGGRVYEQFF. The CDR3 bases are TGTGCCAGCAGCTTGTATGGTGGGAGGGTTTATGAGCAGTTCTTC.

The table lists this clonotype with a few counts. Mismatch with germline at one junction end may stem from a read error. This chain connects TRBV6-6 to TRBJ1-1; 8 bases fit TRBD1. The CDR3 runs 16 residues. CDR1 is MNHNY and CDR2 is SVGAGI in the germline V gene (reference sequence). For the CDR3, the DNA is TGTGCCAGCAGTTTCCGACAGGGGACGGGTCCCACTGAAGCTATCTTT. Its translation: CASSFRQGTGPTEAIF.

Of note for this clonotype: At one boundary the junction diverges from the germline segment, which might be a read error. The rearrangement uses TRBV12-3 or TRBV12-4 and TRBJ2-5, with a weak D call TRBD2 (6 bases). The CDR3 sequence is 15 residues long. The CDR3 region is CASNTYPGSEETKYF. In DNA, the CDR3 is TGTGCCAGCAATACATACCCCGGGAGCGAAGAGACCAAGTACTTC.

About this clonotype: At one end the junction does not follow the germline gene, possibly because of a read error. V usage is TRBV12-3 or TRBV12-4 and J usage is TRBJ2-7, with D possibly being TRBD1 or TRBD2 (5 bases each). This CDR3 has 14 amino acids. The CDR3 loop reads CTSRADTEWGEQYF. As DNA, the CDR3 is TGTACCAGCAGGGCGGACACGGAGTGGGGGGAGCAGTACTTC.

This clonotype was counted a single time. This likely comes from a read error, as the CDR3 has no conserved phenylalanine or tryptophan at its end. The V call is TRBV6-5, the J call TRBJ2-5; the D gene is possibly TRBD2 (5 bases). Deletions cut 0 bases from V and 7 bases from J, with 12 bases between. This CDR3 has 14 amino acids. Germline V gives CDR1 MNHEY, CDR2 SVGAGI. This CDR3 is CASSYSIGERTQYL. CDR3 sequence (DNA): TGTGCCAGCAGTTACTCGATTGGGGAGAGGACCCAGTACTTA.

As concerns this clonotype: A clone one base away is much larger, so this may be a read error. The V gene is TRBV28, the J gene TRBJ2-5; perhaps TRBD2 as D (6 bases). Germline lookup yields CDR1 MDHEN and CDR2 SYDVKM. This CDR3 spans 17 amino acids. This CDR3 reads CTSATSRKLRGIWTQYF. The CDR3 nucleotides are TGTACCAGCGCGACTAGTCGGAAACTTAGGGGTATTTGGACCCAGTACTTC. Filled out from reference TRBV28 and TRBJ2-5, the complete variable domain reads DVKVTQSSRYLVKRTGEKVFLECVQDMDHENMFWYRQDPGLGLRLIYFSYDVKMKEKGDIPEGYSVSREKKERFSLILESASTNQTSMYLCTSATSRKLRGIWTQYFGPGTRLLVL.

Comment on this clonotype: Without the conserved terminal phenylalanine or tryptophan, this CDR3 likely stems from a read error. V gene TRBV4-1 combines with J gene TRBJ2-2, with 12 bases that match TRBD2. J gave up 4 bases and V 4 bases, and 10 bases lay outside the gene matches. Per germline, CDR1 MGHRA and CDR2 YSYEKL. The CDR3 extends over 18 amino acids. CDR3 sequence (DNA): TGCGCCAGCAGCCCCTCACTAGCGGGAGGTACGAGCACCGGGGAGCTGTTTTAT. It codes for CASSPSLAGGTSTGELFY.

With respect to this clonotype: Its ends do not fully match the called genes, so a read error is possible. This chain links TRBV12-3 or TRBV12-4 with TRBJ2-4; D may be TRBD1 or TRBD2 (5 bases each). The CDR3 length is 14 residues. The chain's CDR3 is CASSVGTWGNTQYF. The CDR3 DNA reads TGTGCCAGCAGCGTAGGGACCTGGGGAAACACTCAGTACTTC.

For this clonotype: Germline is not matched at one junction end, which may reflect a read error. The CDR3 DNA reads TGCAGCATCCTAGGCCGAGAAAATGGAAAACTGTTTTTT. Translation gives CSILGRENGKLFF. This rearrangement joins TRBV29-1 to TRBJ1-4; D gene ambiguous. The germline gives CDR1 SQVTM, CDR2 ANQGSEA. The CDR3 spans 13 residues.

This chain connects TRBV11-2 to TRBJ2-1; D is undetermined. The CDR3 spans 15 residues. Germline-derived CDR1 and CDR2 are SGHAT and FQNNGV. The ends were cut back, 0 bases at V and 2 bases at J, with 8 bases in the middle. The CDR3 region has the DNA TGTGCCAGCAGCTTAGAGGGATTGGCCTACAATGAGCAGTTCTTC. Protein: CASSLEGLAYNEQFF.

A note on this clonotype: Germline is not matched at one junction end, which may reflect a read error. The CDR3 bases are TGCGCCAGCAGCCAAGATGGGGCGCGGTGTCAGCCCCAGCGTTTT. Encoded protein: CASSQDGARCQPQRF. This chain uses TRBV4-3 with TRBJ1-5; TRBD1 is a possible D gene (5 bases). The length of the CDR3 is 15 residues. Germline loops: CDR1 LGHNA, CDR2 YSLEER.

This clonotype has ten or more counts. The chain employs TRBV6-1 and TRBJ2-2, with 11 positions matching TRBD2. J lost 4 bases, V lost 2 bases, and 0 bases had no gene match. Germline CDR1 reads MNHNS; CDR2 reads SASEGT. The CDR3 is made up of 15 amino acids. The CDR3 coding sequence is TGTGCCAGCAGTGAACTAGCGGGAGGCACCGGGGAGCTGTTTTTT. Amino acids: CASSELAGGTGELFF.

This clonotype was picked up one time. Likely a read error: the CDR3 ends without its conserved phenylalanine or tryptophan. The chain recombines TRBV11-2 with TRBJ2-2; D not certain. Germline CDR1 and CDR2: SGHAT and FQNNGV. The CDR3 extends over 16 amino acids. DNA for the CDR3: TGTACCAGCAGCCCCGATCCCCAATTGAGCACCGGGGAGCTGTTTTCT. Translation: CTSSPDPQLSTGELFS.

As regards this clonotype: A junction boundary mismatches the germline segment, possibly from a read error. The chain combines TRBV4-1 with TRBJ2-1, with no clear D. The CDR3 has 12 residues. Germline lookup yields CDR1 MGHRA and CDR2 YSYEKL. The CDR3 nucleotides read TGCGCCAGTAGCCAAGTGAGAAATGAGCAGTTCTTC. This gives the protein CASSQVRNEQFF.

The rearrangement uses TRBV9 and TRBJ2-1; tentatively, D is TRBD1 (6 bases). The CDR3 spans 14 residues. Germline V gives CDR1 SGDLS, CDR2 YYNGEE. Trimming left V 6 bases short and J 6 bases short, with 16 bases between. In DNA form, the CDR3 reads TGTGCCAGCATCAGGGGTTCCCTTGGCAATGAGCAGTTCTTC. Its translation: CASIRGSLGNEQFF.

On this clonotype: Its ends do not fully match the called genes, so a read error is possible. This chain links TRBV5-8 with TRBJ1-1; D is uncertain. CDR1 is SGHTS and CDR2 is YDEGEE in the germline V gene. The CDR3 has 14 residues. The CDR3 protein is CPSSLGYKRADAFF. CDR3 in DNA: TGTCCCAGCAGCTTGGGCTATAAAAGGGCTGATGCTTTCTTT. The variable domain in full, with the rest retrieved from reference TRBV5-8 and TRBJ1-1, is EAGVTQSPTHLIKTRGQQATLRCSPISGHTSVYWYQQALGLGLQFLLWYDEGEERNRGNFPPRFSGRQFPNYSSELNVNALELEDSALYLCPSSLGYKRADAFFGQGTRLTVV.

This clonotype was counted ten times or more. This rearrangement joins TRBV4-1 to TRBJ1-2, with D unresolved. The CDR3 length is 15 residues. The germline gives CDR1 MGHRA, CDR2 YSYEKL. Trimming cost V 2 bases and J 5 bases, with 15 bases left between them. The CDR3 here is CASSQPGPFGYGYTF. The DNA of the CDR3 is TGCGCCAGCAGCCAACCTGGCCCCTTCGGGTATGGCTACACCTTC.

As concerns this clonotype: Sequence at one end of the junction differs from germline and may be a read error. The chain employs TRBV6-2 or TRBV6-3 and TRBJ2-3; 8 bases map to TRBD1. The germline V gene encodes CDR1 MNHEY and CDR2 SVGEGT. CDR3 length equals 19 residues. CDR3 DNA: TGTACCAGCAGTTACCCCCAATCCTGGGACAGGCCTAGCACAGATACGCAGTATTTT. Its protein product is CTSSYPQSWDRPSTDTQYF.

Note on this clonotype: Likely a read error: the CDR3 ends without its conserved phenylalanine or tryptophan. J is TRBJ2-1 and V is TRBV11-2, with D unresolved. The CDR3 extends over 13 amino acids. CDR1 and CDR2 from the germline V gene are SGHAT and FQNNGV. V dropped 5 bases and J dropped 7 bases, with 12 bases sitting between them. The CDR3 reads CASSLSVTNEQFL. The CDR3 bases are TGTGCCAGCAGCCTATCTGTTACGAATGAGCAGTTCCTC.

This chain connects TRBV29-1 to TRBJ2-3; 7 bases line up with TRBD2. The trim removed 7 bases at V and 2 bases at J, leaving 12 bases unmatched. CDR1 and CDR2 (germline): SQVTM, ANQGSEA. The CDR3 contains 15 residues. The DNA for the CDR3 is TGCAGCGCATGGGAGGGCGAGAGATACACAGATACGCAGTATTTT. Translation gives CSAWEGERYTDTQYF.

This clonotype was observed a single time. The conserved closing phenylalanine or tryptophan is absent in this CDR3, likely reflecting a read error. CDR3: CASSQALGDSCEQYS. CDR3 DNA: TGTGCCAGCAGCCAAGCATTGGGGGACTCCTGCGAGCAGTACTCC. This chain joins TRBV4-2 and TRBJ2-7; TRBD2 is a possible D gene (6 bases). The CDR3 sequence is 15 residues long. Germline CDR1 is LGHNA and CDR2 is YNFKEQ.